Following are 31 T cell receptor beta chains from one sample sequenced in a study of blood T cell repertoires in COVID-19. Repertoires were generated with immunoSEQ multiplex PCR, while TCRdb's copy carries only in-frame clones and drops some. The data contain approximately 220,000 clones, less than 90% of them singletons. Sequenced input: PBMCs or T cells enriched from blood (not recorded which). These receptors were obtained from a woman in her forties who had recovered from COVID-19.

Note on this clone: A junction boundary mismatches the germline segment, possibly from a read error. The chain uses TRBV5-4 and TRBJ2-1, with D possibly being TRBD2 (5 bases). CDR1 and CDR2 from the germline V gene are SGHNT and YYREEE (reference sequence). The CDR3 length is 13 residues. The CDR3 loop reads CASSPRGYSEQFF. The CDR3 DNA reads as TGTGCCAGCAGCCCCAGAGGGTACAGTGAGCAGTTCTTC.

This rearrangement joins TRBV18 to TRBJ1-2; the match to TRBD1 covers 12 bases. Per the germline V gene, CDR1 is KGHSH and CDR2 is LQKENI. The CDR3 consists of 14 residues. Trimming at V came to 3 bases and at J to 8 bases, leaving 4 bases not matched to a gene. DNA of the CDR3: TGTGCCAGCTCACCCCAGGGACAGGGGGCAGGCTACACCTTC. It encodes CASSPQGQGAGYTF.

The chain has TRBV5-1 and TRBJ2-1, with 9 positions matching TRBD2. The ends lost 3 bases at V and 4 bases at J; junction bases unmatched: 8. Germline V gene data show CDR1 as SGHRS and CDR2 as YFSETQ. The CDR3 spans 16 residues. CDR3 in DNA: TGCGCCAGCAGCTGGGAGGGACTAGCTACTTACAATGAGCAGTTCTTC. This translates into CASSWEGLATYNEQFF.

The rearrangement uses TRBV27 and TRBJ1-2; D is perhaps TRBD1 (6 bases). This CDR3 has 13 amino acids. V dropped 6 bases and J dropped 6 bases, with 14 bases sitting between them. Per the germline V gene, CDR1 is MNHEY and CDR2 is SMNVEV (reference sequence). Written as DNA, the CDR3 is TGTGCCAGCAGCCCTCGGGGGGCACATGGCTACACCTTC. It encodes CASSPRGAHGYTF.

This clone has a handful of counts. This chain connects TRBV6-5 to TRBJ1-4, with D maybe TRBD1 (5 bases). V dropped 5 bases and J dropped 7 bases, with 17 bases sitting between them. The CDR3 is 15 amino acids. In germline, CDR1 is MNHEY, CDR2 SVGAGI. The CDR3 sequence is CASSHPGGGIEKLFF. Here the CDR3 DNA reads TGTGCCAGCAGTCACCCGGGGGGGGGAATTGAAAAACTGTTTTTT.

In its sample, this clone was seen a few times. The V gene is TRBV5-1, the J gene TRBJ2-7; 9 bases agree with TRBD1. With V trimmed by 2 bases and J by 2 bases, 2 bases remained unmatched. The CDR3 has 14 residues. Per germline, CDR1 SGHRS and CDR2 YFSETQ. The CDR3 protein is CASSFTGGPYEQYF. CDR3 nucleotide sequence: TGCGCCAGCAGCTTTACAGGGGGCCCCTACGAGCAGTACTTC.

In DNA, the CDR3 is TGTGCCAGCAGCCCGGGCCAGGGCTTTCGACAGCTCCACTTT. It translates to CASSPGQGFRQLHF. This rearrangement joins TRBV11-3 to TRBJ1-6; D may be TRBD1 (5 bases). The CDR3 covers 14 residues. Trimming pared 5 bases from V and 16 bases from J, leaving 21 bases between. From germline, CDR1 is SGHNT and CDR2 YENEEA.

V and J are TRBV2 and TRBJ1-5, with 9 bases that match TRBD1. The CDR3 sequence is 13 residues long. Germline V gives CDR1 SNHLY, CDR2 FYNNEI. V was clipped by 3 bases and J by 15 bases; unmatched bases: 9. CDR3 sequence reads: CASSELRDRAWHF. As DNA, the CDR3 is TGTGCCAGCAGTGAGCTTCGGGACAGGGCCTGGCATTTT.

The chain uses TRBV7-9 and TRBJ2-1; TRBD1 agrees at 10 bases. The germline V gene encodes CDR1 SEHNR and CDR2 FQNEAQ (reference sequence). The junction had 5 bases not matched to a gene; V was cut back by 3 bases and J by 3 bases. The CDR3 loop spans 16 amino acids. The CDR3 bases are TGTGCCAGCAGCTTCCGCCGGGACAGGGGCTACAATGAGCAGTTCTTC. It encodes CASSFRRDRGYNEQFF.

This chain joins TRBV5-1 and TRBJ2-7; TRBD2 matches 11 bases. V was pared by 4 bases and J by 7 bases, with 10 bases of the junction left unmatched. The CDR3 is 15 residues long. Germline values: CDR1 SGHRS, CDR2 YFSETQ. Written as DNA, the CDR3 is TGCGCCAGCAGCGGCACTAGCGGGAGTGTCGGAGAGCAGTACTTC. Amino acid sequence: CASSGTSGSVGEQYF.

In this sample, this clone turned up once. The chain employs TRBV14 and TRBJ2-7, with TRBD1 matching over 8 bases. Germline lookup yields CDR1 SGHDN and CDR2 FVKESK. V dropped 1 base and J dropped 4; count of bases not matched to a gene: 3. The CDR3 extends over 14 amino acids. The CDR3 reads CASSQGQGLYEQYF. CDR3 DNA: TGTGCCAGCAGCCAAGGACAGGGGTTATACGAGCAGTACTTC.

This chain connects TRBV6-5 to TRBJ2-7; possibly TRBD1 for D (6 bases). V was clipped by 6 bases and J by 5 bases, with 17 bases between them. CDR1 is MNHEY and CDR2 is SVGAGI in the germline V gene. The CDR3 is made up of 14 amino acids. This chain's CDR3 is CASRSSTGGNEQYF. CDR3 coding DNA: TGTGCCAGCAGGAGCTCGACAGGTGGCAACGAGCAGTACTTC.

The V call is TRBV28, the J call TRBJ1-5; D ambiguous. Trimming removed 2 bases at V and 4 bases at J, with 9 bases between. The CDR3 is 14 amino acids. Germline V gene sequence: CDR1 MDHEN, CDR2 SYDVKM. The CDR3 region is CASSLMPRNQPQHF. CDR3 sequence (DNA): TGTGCCAGCAGTTTAATGCCCAGAAATCAGCCCCAGCATTTT. Using reference TRBV28 and TRBJ1-5 for the parts outside the CDR3, the full variable domain is DVKVTQSSRYLVKRTGEKVFLECVQDMDHENMFWYRQDPGLGLRLIYFSYDVKMKEKGDIPEGYSVSREKKERFSLILESASTNQTSMYLCASSLMPRNQPQHFGDGTRLSIL.

The chain couples TRBV7-3 to TRBJ2-1; 10 bases match TRBD2. V was pared by 5 bases and J by 9 bases, with 10 bases of the junction left unmatched. The CDR3 is 15 residues long. The germline V gene encodes CDR1 SGHTA and CDR2 FQGTGA. CDR3 sequence (DNA): TGTGCCAGCAGCCCTAGCGGGAGTTGGGGCAGTGAGCAGTTCTTC. Its protein is CASSPSGSWGSEQFF.

This clone has a single count. The V and J genes are TRBV28 and TRBJ2-3; D might be TRBD2 (5 bases). Germline V gives CDR1 MDHEN, CDR2 SYDVKM. The CDR3 is 16 amino acids. Between the trimmed V and J ends, which lost 6 bases and 0 bases, there was a span of 16 bases. For the CDR3, the DNA is TGTGCCAGCAGCCCAAGATCGGGATCTAGCACAGATACGCAGTATTTT. Translation gives CASSPRSGSSTDTQYF.

This CDR3 reads CASSLAAGQGTYEQYF. As DNA, the CDR3 is TGTGCCAGCAGCTTAGCGGCGGGACAGGGCACCTACGAGCAGTACTTC. This rearrangement joins TRBV7-9 to TRBJ2-7; 9 positions match TRBD1. The CDR3 has 16 amino acids. Germline V gene lookup returns CDR1 SEHNR and CDR2 FQNEAQ (reference sequence). Losses at the gene ends were 0 bases for V and 2 bases for J; bases not matched to a gene: 5.

This chain links TRBV7-8 with TRBJ2-1, with 8 bases aligning to TRBD1. This CDR3 comprises 12 residues. Germline lookup yields CDR1 SGHVS and CDR2 FQNEAQ. Trimming at V came to 5 bases and at J to 13 bases, leaving 7 bases not matched to a gene. The CDR3 DNA is TGTGCCAGCAGCCCCCAGGGGGCCGGACAGTTCTTC. Residues: CASSPQGAGQFF. Using reference TRBV7-8 and TRBJ2-1 for the parts outside the CDR3, the full variable domain is GAGVSQSPRYKVAKRGQDVALRCDPISGHVSLFWYQQALGQGPEFLTYFQNEAQLDKSGLPSDRFFAERPEGSVSTLKIQRTQQEDSAVYLCASSPQGAGQFFGPGTRLTVL.

The CDR3 protein is CASSQTGSNQPQHF. CDR3 sequence (DNA): TGTGCCAGCAGTCAGACAGGGAGCAATCAGCCCCAGCATTTT. J is TRBJ1-5 and V is TRBV27, with 7 bases that match TRBD1. The CDR3 runs to 14 residues. The V gene's germline CDR1 is MNHEY and CDR2 SMNVEV (reference sequence). Germline trimming cut 5 bases from V and 1 base from J; bases unmatched to any gene: 2.

The CDR3 loop reads CASSPLPGLAGTDTQYF. Written as DNA, the CDR3 is TGTGCCAGCAGCCCTTTACCGGGACTAGCGGGCACAGATACGCAGTATTTT. This chain connects TRBV7-9 to TRBJ2-3; 11 bases map to TRBD2. V lost 5 bases and J lost 1; bases outside the gene matches: 8. Germline V gene sequence: CDR1 SEHNR, CDR2 FQNEAQ (reference sequence). CDR3 length: 17 residues. The full variable domain, with the rest looked up from reference TRBV7-9 and TRBJ2-3, is DTGVSQNPRHKITKRGQNVTFRCDPISEHNRLYWYRQTLGQGPEFLTYFQNEAQLEKSRLLSDRFSAERPKGSFSTLEIQRTEQGDSAMYLCASSPLPGLAGTDTQYFGPGTRLTVL.

This chain links TRBV19 with TRBJ2-6; D gene uncertain. Per the germline V gene, CDR1 is LNHDA and CDR2 is SQIVND (reference sequence). V lost 3 bases to trimming and J lost 0 bases, with 12 bases between them. CDR3 size: 17 residues. The CDR3 here is CASSMESDLSGANVLTF. The CDR3 bases are TGTGCCAGTAGTATGGAGTCGGATCTCTCTGGGGCCAACGTCCTGACTTTC.

This chain connects TRBV3-1 (or the pseudogene TRBV3-2) to TRBJ2-6; 9 bases align to TRBD1. The CDR3 loop spans 18 amino acids. Germline trimming cut 3 bases from V and 2 bases from J; bases unmatched to any gene: 8. Germline CDR1 reads LGHDT; CDR2 reads YNNKEL (reference sequence). The CDR3 nucleotides are TGTGCCAGCAGCCACTTCCGGGACAGGGTAGCTGGGGCCAACGTCCTGACTTTC. Translated, it gives CASSHFRDRVAGANVLTF.

This clone was detected once. The J gene is TRBJ2-3, the V gene TRBV4-1; 15 bases align to TRBD2. Per the germline V gene, CDR1 is MGHRA and CDR2 is YSYEKL. This CDR3 comprises 19 residues. V shed 1 base and J 8 bases; nucleotides not matched to a gene: 13. CDR3 loop: CASSQGRGLAGGGRGTQYF. CDR3 bases: TGCGCCAGCAGCCAAGGACGCGGACTAGCGGGAGGGGGACGAGGTACGCAGTATTTT.

This chain joins TRBV9 and TRBJ2-1; D possibly corresponds to TRBD2 (6 bases). CDR1 is SGDLS and CDR2 is YYNGEE in the germline V gene. V lost 3 bases and J 2 bases, leaving 15 bases between the germline ends. CDR3 size: 16 residues. The CDR3 DNA reads TGTGCCAGCAGCGCATTCCGGGACTCGGCCTACAATGAGCAGTTCTTC. The encoded protein is CASSAFRDSAYNEQFF.

The chain combines TRBV25-1 with TRBJ2-1, with a possible D match to TRBD2 (5 bases). The CDR3 runs to 14 residues. V was trimmed by 2 bases and J by 8 bases, leaving 13 bases between them. Germline assignment: CDR1 MGHDK and CDR2 SYGVNS. CDR3 sequence reads: CASSESGSIYEQFF. The CDR3, as DNA: TGTGCCAGCAGTGAAAGCGGTAGCATCTATGAGCAGTTCTTC.

V is TRBV3-1 (or the pseudogene TRBV3-2) and J is TRBJ1-6; D is unclear. In germline, CDR1 is LGHDT, CDR2 YNNKEL (reference sequence). The V end lost 5 bases, the J end lost 10 bases, and 15 bases lay between the germline ends. The CDR3 is made up of 14 amino acids. The CDR3 sequence: CASSLRSGGSPLHF. CDR3 DNA: TGTGCCAGCAGCTTACGTTCGGGAGGGTCACCCCTCCACTTT.

V usage is TRBV11-2 and J usage is TRBJ2-7; D remains ambiguous. CDR3 size: 14 residues. Germline CDR1 SGHAT, CDR2 FQNNGV. V was clipped by 3 bases and J by 3 bases, with 12 bases between them. CDR3 loop: CASSFAGPLYEQYV. The CDR3 DNA reads TGTGCCAGCAGCTTCGCAGGCCCACTCTACGAGCAGTACGTC.

In its sample, this clone was seen once. This sequence joins TRBV30 and TRBJ2-3, with 11 bases aligning to TRBD1. This CDR3 region has 14 residues. V shed 5 bases, J shed 2 bases, and the junction held 3 bases outside the gene matches. Germline lookup yields CDR1 GTSNPN and CDR2 SVGIG (reference sequence). This CDR3 reads CAWGTGGATDTQYF. Written as DNA, the CDR3 is TGTGCCTGGGGGACAGGGGGGGCCACAGATACGCAGTATTTT.

The J gene is TRBJ1-1, the V gene TRBV28; tentative D call: TRBD1 (5 bases). V was shortened by 4 bases and J by 1 base, with 10 bases between the two germline ends. CDR1 MDHEN and CDR2 SYDVKM come from the germline V gene. This CDR3 has 14 residues. For the CDR3, the DNA is TGTGCCAGCAGTTCCCCCGGACAGAACACTGAAGCTTTCTTT. This codes for CASSSPGQNTEAFF.

The DNA of the CDR3 is TGTGCCTGGAGTGCGGACAGGACTAATCAGCCCCAGCATTTT. Translated, it gives CAWSADRTNQPQHF. The rearrangement links TRBV30 to TRBJ1-5; TRBD1 matches 7 bases. The CDR3 is made up of 14 amino acids. Germline values: CDR1 GTSNPN, CDR2 SVGIG (reference sequence). Trimming removed 1 base from V and 4 bases from J; junction bases left unmatched: 4.

The V and J genes are TRBV24-1 and TRBJ2-1, with 13 bases identical to TRBD2. The V gene end was trimmed by 4 bases and the J gene end by 8 bases; junction bases not matched to a gene: 10. CDR1 KGHDR and CDR2 SFDVKD come from the germline V gene. CDR3 length equals 17 residues. The CDR3 loop is CATSDPRGTSGNHEQFF. In DNA form, the CDR3 reads TGTGCCACCAGTGACCCCAGGGGGACTAGCGGGAACCATGAGCAGTTCTTC.

The chain combines TRBV10-3 with TRBJ1-1; D remains ambiguous. Germline loops: CDR1 ENHRY, CDR2 SYGVKD. With 10 bases removed from V and 7 bases from J, the gap between germline ends came to 13 bases. The CDR3 is made up of 11 amino acids. CDR3 nucleotides: TGTGCCACCAACTCTGGGAGTGAAGCTTTCTTT. Its protein product is CATNSGSEAFF.